Below are 30 T cell receptor beta chains sequenced from a single sample in a study of ipilimumab plus nivolumab after autologous stem cell transplantation. TCRdb keeps only in-frame clones here, not all; method: immunoSEQ multiplex PCR. The sample carries roughly 11,000 clones, roughly two thirds recorded once. This specimen consisted of PBMCs, obtained in a trial of ipilimumab plus nivolumab as post-transplant consolidation. These receptors were collected from a male donor with diffuse large B-cell lymphoma.

The genes are TRBV7-9 and TRBJ1-3; perhaps TRBD1 as D (5 bases). The CDR3 has 17 residues. Germline V gives CDR1 SEHNR, CDR2 FQNEAQ (reference sequence). Trimming removed 5 bases at V and 3 bases at J, with 20 bases between. CDR3 nucleotides: TGTGCCAGCAGCCTGCCGTCGGCAGGGACGGGTGGAAACACCATATATTTT. It codes for CASSLPSAGTGGNTIYF.

The gene calls are TRBV7-9 and TRBJ1-1; a possible D gene is TRBD1 (5 bases). Germline assignment: CDR1 SEHNR and CDR2 FQNEAQ (reference sequence). The V and J ends lost 0 bases and 8 bases respectively, with 10 bases between them. CDR3 length: 13 residues. The CDR3 sequence: CASSLAPREEAFF. The CDR3 bases are TGTGCCAGCAGCTTAGCGCCCAGGGAAGAAGCTTTCTTT.

The chain links TRBV29-1 to TRBJ1-2; D unclear. Germline assignment: CDR1 SQVTM and CDR2 ANQGSEA. The CDR3 covers 13 residues. Trimming took 6 bases from V and 8 from J, leaving 19 bases between them. The CDR3 loop reads CSVPRGGSEGYTF. The DNA for the CDR3 is TGCAGCGTCCCCAGAGGAGGGTCGGAAGGCTACACCTTC. The full variable domain, rest sourced from reference TRBV29-1 and TRBJ1-2, is SAVISQKPSRDICQRGTSLTIQCQVDSQVTMMFWYRQQPGQSLTLIATANQGSEATYESGFVIDKFPISRPNLTFSTLTVSNMSPEDSSIYLCSVPRGGSEGYTFGSGTRLTVV.

The chain recombines TRBV7-9 with TRBJ1-2; TRBD1 agrees at 8 bases. Per the germline V gene, CDR1 is SEHNR and CDR2 is FQNEAQ (reference sequence). J gave up 4 bases and V 5 bases, and 9 bases lay outside the gene matches. This CDR3 has 15 amino acids. The CDR3 loop is CASSKPDREGYGYTF. CDR3 in DNA: TGTGCCAGCAGCAAACCGGACAGGGAGGGCTATGGCTACACCTTC.

The rearrangement links TRBV5-4 to TRBJ2-2; no definite D call. Germline loops: CDR1 SGHNT, CDR2 YYREEE (reference sequence). With 5 bases removed from V and 1 base from J, the gap between germline ends came to 9 bases. The CDR3 has 14 residues. The CDR3 spells CASSLGRNTGELFF. CDR3 bases: TGTGCCAGCAGTCTCGGACGGAACACCGGGGAGCTGTTTTTT.

This rearrangement joins TRBV7-7 to TRBJ1-1; the D is unclear. CDR1 and CDR2 from the germline V gene are SSHAT and FNYEAQ (reference sequence). V was trimmed by 2 bases and J by 6 bases, leaving 25 bases between them. The CDR3 spans 18 residues. The CDR3 sequence is CASSLNSRVRALFAEAFF. The CDR3, as DNA: TGTGCCAGCAGCTTAAATTCACGGGTCAGAGCCCTTTTCGCTGAAGCTTTCTTT. The variable domain in full, completed from reference TRBV7-7 and TRBJ1-1, reads GAGVSQSPRYKVTKRGQDVTLRCDPISSHATLYWYQQALGQGPEFLTYFNYEAQPDKSGLPSDRFSAERPEGSISTLTIQRTEQRDSAMYRCASSLNSRVRALFAEAFFGQGTRLTVV.

V is TRBV30 and J is TRBJ1-4, with D uncertain. CDR3 length equals 15 residues. The V gene's germline CDR1 is GTSNPN and CDR2 SVGIG (reference sequence). Trimming shortened V by 2 bases and J by 6 bases, and 16 bases separated the two germline ends. CDR3 in DNA: TGTGCCTGGAGTTTAGTACTTGGGAGACATGAAAAACTGTTTTTT. Translation: CAWSLVLGRHEKLFF. Supplemented by reference TRBV30 and TRBJ1-4, the full variable domain reads SQTIHQWPATLVQPVGSPLSLECTVEGTSNPNLYWYRQAAGRGLQLLFYSVGIGQISSEVPQNLSASRPQDRQFILSSKKLLLSDSGFYLCAWSLVLGRHEKLFFGSGTQLSVL.

This clone was seen just once. The chain links TRBV7-9 to TRBJ2-7, with TRBD2 identical over 7 bases. The CDR3 length is 15 residues. J lost 6 bases, V lost 0 bases, and 8 bases had no gene match. Looked up from germline, CDR1 is SEHNR and CDR2 is FQNEAQ (reference sequence). The CDR3 spells CASSLALAETFEQYF. CDR3 nucleotides: TGTGCCAGCAGCTTAGCTCTAGCGGAAACATTCGAGCAGTACTTC.

This clone has just a few counts. Here the CDR3 reads CASSTQDRAPNEQFF. The CDR3 coding sequence is TGTGCCAGCAGCACCCAGGACAGGGCCCCCAATGAGCAGTTCTTC. V usage is TRBV21-1 and J usage is TRBJ2-1; TRBD1 is the table's D call and was not checked against the DNA. TRBV21-1 represents a pseudogene. The CDR3 runs 15 residues.

The J gene is TRBJ2-7, the V gene TRBV19; D tentatively reads TRBD1 or TRBD2 (5 bases each). The V gene lost 3 bases and the J gene lost 0 bases, with 12 bases spanning the gap. The CDR3 loop spans 15 amino acids. Germline loops: CDR1 LNHDA, CDR2 SQIVND (reference sequence). CDR3 sequence reads: CASSIRDGHSYEQYF. The CDR3 nucleotides are TGTGCCAGTAGTATCCGGGACGGTCACTCCTACGAGCAGTACTTC.

The chain joins TRBV7-2 to TRBJ1-6; D gene ambiguous. This CDR3 has 15 residues. The germline CDR1 and CDR2 sequences are SGHTA and FQGNSA. The V and J ends lost 1 base and 7 bases respectively, with 11 bases between them. For the CDR3, the DNA is TGTGCCAGCAGCTTAGTTAACAAGCCAAATTCACCCCTCCACTTT. Amino acids: CASSLVNKPNSPLHF.

The V gene is TRBV7-9, the J gene TRBJ2-3, with D perhaps TRBD1 or TRBD2 (5 bases each). The CDR3 sequence is 16 residues long. V was cut by 3 bases and J by 4 bases, with 17 bases left in between. Germline CDR1 is SEHNR and CDR2 is FQNEAQ (reference sequence). The CDR3 bases are TGTGCCAGCAGCTTCAGCGGCGGCAGGGTAGCAGATACGCAGTATTTT. Protein sequence: CASSFSGGRVADTQYF.

Written as DNA, the CDR3 is TGTGCCAGCAGTCAGGGACAGGGAAAGATGAACACTGAAGCTTTCTTT. Amino acids: CASSQGQGKMNTEAFF. The rearrangement joins TRBV27 to TRBJ1-1; TRBD1 matches 9 bases. Per the germline V gene, CDR1 is MNHEY and CDR2 is SMNVEV (reference sequence). V shed 5 bases, J shed 0 bases, and the junction held 7 bases outside the gene matches. The CDR3 spans 16 residues.

This clone appeared a single time. The J gene is TRBJ2-7, the V gene TRBV5-1, with D possibly TRBD1 on 5 matching bases. Germline V CDR1 and CDR2: SGHRS, YFSETQ. Trimming took off 5 bases at V and 5 bases at J, with 17 bases between the two ends. The CDR3 loop spans 14 amino acids. CDR3 sequence reads: CASRVGADPHEQYF. The CDR3 DNA is TGCGCCAGCAGAGTTGGGGCAGACCCCCACGAGCAGTACTTC.

The chain uses TRBV7-2 and TRBJ1-1, with D possibly TRBD1 on 6 matching bases. The ends were cut back, 5 bases at V and 0 bases at J, with 13 bases in the middle. The germline CDR1 and CDR2 sequences are SGHTA and FQGNSA. This CDR3 has 15 residues. CDR3 sequence (DNA): TGTGCCAGCAGCCTAGGCCAGGGGCTGAACACTGAAGCTTTCTTT. This sequence encodes CASSLGQGLNTEAFF.

This clone was seen at least ten times. This chain links TRBV19 with TRBJ1-1; the D gene is possibly TRBD1 (6 bases). The germline CDR1 and CDR2 sequences are LNHDA and SQIVND (reference sequence). Trimming stripped 7 bases from V and 4 bases from J, with 13 bases between. The CDR3 covers 13 residues. The CDR3 sequence: CASTPTGTTEAFF. The DNA for the CDR3 is TGTGCCAGTACCCCAACAGGGACCACTGAAGCTTTCTTT. Using reference TRBV19 and TRBJ1-1 for the parts outside the CDR3, the full variable domain is DGGITQSPKYLFRKEGQNVTLSCEQNLNHDAMYWYRQDPGQGLRLIYYSQIVNDFQKGDIAEGYSVSREKKESFPLTVTSAQKNPTAFYLCASTPTGTTEAFFGQGTRLTVV.

This sequence joins TRBV6-1 and TRBJ1-1; D is undetermined. With 7 bases removed from V and 5 bases from J, the gap between germline ends came to 5 bases. This CDR3 spans 10 amino acids. Germline loops: CDR1 MNHNS, CDR2 SASEGT. This chain's CDR3 is CASTWTEAFF. The CDR3 DNA reads TGTGCCAGCACTTGGACTGAAGCTTTCTTT.

The chain links TRBV27 to TRBJ1-5; D uncertain. V lost 5 bases to trimming and J lost 7 bases, with 15 bases between them. The CDR3 sequence is 14 residues long. Germline V gene sequence: CDR1 MNHEY, CDR2 SMNVEV (reference sequence). CDR3 amino acids: CASSASILGQPQHF. The CDR3 nucleotides are TGTGCCAGCAGTGCCTCGATCCTGGGGCAGCCCCAGCATTTT.

This clone has a single count. The chain couples TRBV5-1 to TRBJ1-4; no reliable D call. Per germline, CDR1 SGHRS and CDR2 YFSETQ. This CDR3 region has 15 residues. V was cut by 5 bases and J by 8 bases, with 19 bases left in between. This CDR3 reads CASSQDVRTTEKLFF. The CDR3 DNA reads as TGCGCCAGCAGTCAAGACGTCCGGACCACCGAAAAACTGTTTTTT.

The chain is built from TRBV20-1 and TRBJ2-1; D is ambiguous. V was trimmed by 5 bases and J by 5 bases, leaving 7 bases between them. Germline V lookup: CDR1 DFQATT, CDR2 SNEGSKA (reference sequence). The CDR3 is 11 residues long. CDR3 amino acids: CSAATHNEQFF. CDR3 nucleotides: TGCAGTGCTGCGACTCACAATGAGCAGTTCTTC.

The rearrangement joins TRBV7-8 to TRBJ2-5, with D possibly matching TRBD2 (5 bases). Germline CDR1 SGHVS, CDR2 FQNEAQ. CDR3 length: 13 residues. The V and J ends lost 4 bases and 5 bases respectively, with 11 bases between them. The CDR3 DNA sequence: TGTGCCAGCAGCTCATCGGGATTTGAGACCCAGTACTTC. This codes for CASSSSGFETQYF.

V usage is TRBV6-6 and J usage is TRBJ2-7; D unclear. V lost 9 bases, J lost 0 bases, and 12 bases lay in between. The CDR3 has 13 residues. Germline V gene sequence: CDR1 MNHNY, CDR2 SVGAGI (reference sequence). The CDR3: CASRASISYEQYF. The CDR3 DNA sequence: TGTGCCAGTAGGGCCTCGATCTCCTACGAGCAGTACTTC.

The gene calls are TRBV7-2 and TRBJ2-7, with 8 positions matching TRBD1. The V gene end was trimmed by 3 bases and the J gene end by 3 bases; junction bases not matched to a gene: 7. CDR1 is SGHTA and CDR2 is FQGNSA in the germline V gene. CDR3 length: 15 residues. The CDR3 loop is CASSLSRTGIYEQYF. CDR3 DNA: TGTGCCAGCAGCTTGTCGCGGACAGGGATCTACGAGCAGTACTTC.

V gene TRBV7-9 combines with J gene TRBJ2-2; possibly TRBD1 for D (5 bases). Trimming removed 9 bases from V and 6 bases from J, with 17 bases in between. Germline lookup yields CDR1 SEHNR and CDR2 FQNEAQ (reference sequence). CDR3 length equals 14 residues. The CDR3 here is CASPRRVVAGELFF. The CDR3 DNA reads as TGTGCCAGTCCGCGCAGGGTTGTTGCCGGGGAGCTGTTTTTT.

This clone turned up a few times. This chain joins TRBV4-1 and TRBJ2-3; D may match TRBD1 or TRBD2 (5 bases each). V was cut by 5 bases and J by 1 base, with 10 bases left in between. The germline gives CDR1 MGHRA, CDR2 YSYEKL. This CDR3 is built from 14 residues. DNA of the CDR3: TGCGCCAGCAGCTTCGGGACCGGCACAGATACGCAGTATTTT. Translated, it gives CASSFGTGTDTQYF.

This clone was detected once. As DNA, the CDR3 is TGTGCCAGCAGCCAAGAGGTGGGAGCCTCCTACAATGAGCAGTTCTTC. It specifies CASSQEVGASYNEQFF. The chain uses TRBV14 and TRBJ2-1, with a possible D match to TRBD2 (5 bases). V dropped 0 bases and J dropped 0 bases, with 9 bases sitting between them. The CDR3 runs 16 residues. Per germline, CDR1 SGHDN and CDR2 FVKESK.

This clone was observed a handful of times. The chain carries TRBV30 and TRBJ1-6; TRBD1 agrees at 7 bases. Per germline, CDR1 GTSNPN and CDR2 SVGIG (reference sequence). J lost 7 bases, V lost 1 base, and 7 bases had no gene match. The CDR3 covers 15 residues. Written as DNA, the CDR3 is TGTGCCTGGAGTGGACAGGGAACGGTCAATTCACCCCTCCACTTT. Amino acids: CAWSGQGTVNSPLHF.

This chain uses TRBV2 with TRBJ2-7; 9 nucleotides line up with TRBD1. CDR1 is SNHLY and CDR2 is FYNNEI in the germline V gene. Trimming cost V 7 bases and J 2 bases; bases outside gene matches: 6. The CDR3 length is 14 residues. CDR3 in DNA: TGTGCCAGCAAGACCGGACAGGGGACCTACGAGCAGTACTTC. As protein: CASKTGQGTYEQYF.

J is TRBJ2-1 and V is TRBV11-2, with a tentative D call TRBD1 (5 bases). CDR1 is SGHAT, CDR2 FQNNGV, per germline. Trimming pared 1 base from V and 8 bases from J, leaving 12 bases between. The CDR3 is made up of 14 amino acids. The CDR3 DNA is TGTGCCAGCAGCTTAGCGACAGATCCGGATGAGCAGTTCTTC. Translated, it gives CASSLATDPDEQFF.

The chain couples TRBV19 to TRBJ2-7, with TRBD2 matching 8 bases. The CDR3 covers 19 residues. The germline gives CDR1 LNHDA, CDR2 SQIVND (reference sequence). V lost 1 base and J lost 2; bases outside the gene matches: 16. CDR3 DNA: TGTGCCAGTAGTATAGGCCCCATTGCGGCTAGCGGGCCCACCTACGAGCAGTACTTC. Its translation: CASSIGPIAASGPTYEQYF. The whole variable domain, filled in from reference TRBV19 and TRBJ2-7, reads DGGITQSPKYLFRKEGQNVTLSCEQNLNHDAMYWYRQDPGQGLRLIYYSQIVNDFQKGDIAEGYSVSREKKESFPLTVTSAQKNPTAFYLCASSIGPIAASGPTYEQYFGPGTRLTVT.